This is a list of T cell receptor beta chains from one sample in a study of blood T cell repertoires in COVID-19. Clones were read by immunoSEQ multiplex PCR, and TCRdb kept only the in-frame ones, dropping some. The repertoire has 200,000 to 250,000 clones, about 81% of them found once; the top ten carry around 8%. The sequenced material came from peripheral blood. These receptors were taken from a woman aged 80 or older with COVID-19, enrolled during active disease. CDR3s include the opening cysteine and the closing phenylalanine or tryptophan. The D gene is left open where the match is weak. The size field is filled for only some rows; it gives once, few, many or a size class.

D	V	size	J	CDR3	DNA
TRBD2	TRBV28	NA	TRBJ2-1	CASSLPAGGQNEQFF	TGTGCCAGCAGTTTACCAGCGGGAGGTCAAAATGAGCAGTTCTTC
TRBD1	TRBV11-1	NA	TRBJ2-7	CASSSRGQGSYEQYF	TGTGCCAGCAGCTCTAGGGGACAGGGCTCCTACGAGCAGTACTTC
NA	TRBV6-5	NA	TRBJ1-6	CASRHSSSYNSPLHF	TGTGCCAGCAGGCACAGTAGCTCCTATAATTCACCCCTCCACTTT
NA	TRBV4-1	NA	TRBJ1-2	CASSQVSGGGTYGYTF	TGCGCCAGCAGCCAAGTTTCAGGTGGAGGGACCTATGGCTACACCTTC
NA	TRBV11-2	NA	TRBJ2-1	CASSTEVSEQFF	TGTGCCAGCAGCACCGAGGTCTCTGAGCAGTTCTTC
NA	TRBV19	NA	TRBJ1-1	CASSIASGGRGTEAFF	TGTGCCAGTAGTATAGCTTCGGGGGGCCGTGGCACTGAAGCTTTCTTT
NA	TRBV12-3/TRBV12-4	NA	TRBJ1-2	CASSLRYGYTF	TGTGCCAGCAGCCTCCGTTATGGCTACACCTTC
TRBD1	TRBV20-1	NA	TRBJ1-2	CSADRGGLSTF	TGCAGTGCTGACAGGGGGGGTTTATCCACCTTC
NA	TRBV12-3/TRBV12-4	NA	TRBJ2-3	CASSLLSTDTQYF	TGTGCCAGCAGTCTTCTGAGCACAGATACGCAGTATTTT
NA	TRBV2	NA	TRBJ1-1	CASSSDSPEGAFF	TGTGCCAGCAGTTCGGACAGTCCTGAGGGAGCTTTCTTT
NA	TRBV11-2	NA	TRBJ2-7	CASSHQGTEQYF	TGTGCCAGCAGCCACCAGGGCACCGAGCAGTACTTC
TRBD2	TRBV7-9	NA	TRBJ2-7	CASSLWGGAQTSYEQYF	TGTGCCAGCAGCTTATGGGGGGGAGCCCAAACTTCTTACGAGCAGTACTTC
TRBD2	TRBV4-3	NA	TRBJ2-7	CASSQLGGEQYF	TGCGCCAGCAGCCAATTGGGAGGGGAGCAGTACTTC
NA	TRBV6-5	NA	TRBJ2-7	CASSRGGDLYEQYF	TGTGCCAGCAGTAGGGGGGGGGACCTCTACGAGCAGTACTTC
TRBD2	TRBV3-1/TRBV3-2	NA	TRBJ2-3	CASKAGGTDTQYF	TGTGCCAGCAAGGCGGGGGGAACAGATACGCAGTATTTT
NA	TRBV29-1	NA	TRBJ1-2	CSVGRVRQGYTF	TGCAGCGTTGGTCGGGTCCGTCAGGGCTACACCTTC
NA	TRBV5-5	NA	TRBJ2-1	CASSLIGDEQFF	TGTGCCAGCAGCTTAATAGGGGATGAGCAGTTCTTC
TRBD1	TRBV12-5	NA	TRBJ1-2	CASGLGTGAGQGAWGYTF	TGTGCTAGTGGTTTGGGTACCGGGGCCGGACAGGGGGCATGGGGCTACACCTTC
TRBD2	TRBV5-1	once	TRBJ2-5	CASTSSGGIETQYF	TGCGCCAGCACCTCTAGCGGGGGTATAGAGACCCAGTACTTC
NA	TRBV30	NA	TRBJ1-2	CAFSAGPAHTF	TGTGCCTTCAGCGCGGGACCTGCACACACCTTC
NA	TRBV20-1	NA	TRBJ2-7	CSASGSGEQYF	TGCAGTGCTAGCGGATCGGGGGAGCAGTACTTC
NA	TRBV6-5	NA	TRBJ2-5	CATRVPGARETQYF	TGTGCCACCCGAGTGCCAGGGGCCCGGGAGACCCAGTACTTC
NA	TRBV7-9	NA	TRBJ1-1	CASSSQSGLGNTEAFF	TGTGCCAGCAGCTCCCAATCGGGACTGGGGAACACTGAAGCTTTCTTT
NA	TRBV19	NA	TRBJ2-7	CASSIRPGAYEQYF	TGTGCCAGTAGTATTCGCCCAGGGGCCTACGAGCAGTACTTC
NA	TRBV5-6	NA	TRBJ2-1	CASSPRILPPYNEQFF	TGTGCCAGCAGTCCGAGAATCCTCCCCCCGTACAATGAGCAGTTCTTC
NA	TRBV19	few	TRBJ1-2	CASSMTAQGLWNYGYTF	TGTGCCAGTAGTATGACGGCTCAGGGGCTCTGGAACTATGGCTACACCTTC
NA	TRBV28	few	TRBJ1-1	CASSPWGVLNTEAFF	TGTGCCAGCAGTCCCTGGGGGGTCCTCAACACTGAAGCTTTCTTT
TRBD2	TRBV18	NA	TRBJ2-1	CASSGGLAGDNEQFF	TGTGCCAGCTCTGGGGGGCTAGCGGGAGATAATGAGCAGTTCTTC
NA	TRBV12-3/TRBV12-4	NA	TRBJ1-1	CTSSFMQGTEAFF	TGTACCAGCAGTTTTATGCAGGGAACTGAAGCTTTCTTT
TRBD1	TRBV5-8	NA	TRBJ1-5	CASSKGQGGGQPQHF	TGTGCCAGCAGCAAGGGACAGGGCGGGGGTCAGCCCCAGCATTTT
TRBD1	TRBV25-1	NA	TRBJ2-2	CASSDRGYTGELFF	TGTGCCAGCAGTGACAGGGGGTATACCGGGGAGCTGTTTTTT
NA	TRBV30	NA	TRBJ1-5	CAWSVESNQPQHF	TGTGCCTGGAGTGTGGAGAGCAATCAGCCCCAGCATTTT
NA	TRBV6-5	NA	TRBJ1-6	CASSSGTLAYSPLHF	TGTGCCAGCAGTTCCGGGACTCTAGCCTATTCACCCCTCCACTTT
NA	TRBV29-1	NA	TRBJ1-2	CSVRTGSEGYTF	TGCAGCGTTCGAACCGGGTCAGAAGGCTACACCTTC
NA	TRBV6-6	NA	TRBJ2-3	CASSSVADTQYF	TGTGCCAGCAGTTCCGTAGCAGATACGCAGTATTTT
TRBD2	TRBV5-1	NA	TRBJ2-1	CASSLVAGGSNEQFF	TGCGCCAGCAGCTTGGTAGCGGGGGGGTCTAATGAGCAGTTCTTC
TRBD1	TRBV10-3	NA	TRBJ1-5	CAVGERQGYSNQPQHF	TGTGCCGTAGGTGAAAGACAGGGGTATAGCAATCAGCCCCAGCATTTT
NA	TRBV10-3	once	TRBJ2-1	CAISEWSNEQFF	TGTGCCATCAGTGAGTGGAGCAATGAGCAGTTCTTC
TRBD1	TRBV10-3	NA	TRBJ1-2	CAISTDRGGYTF	TGTGCCATCAGTACAGACAGGGGCGGCTACACCTTC
NA	TRBV5-1	NA	TRBJ1-2	CASSLGAVYNYGYTF	TGCGCCAGCAGCTTGGGCGCCGTTTATAACTATGGCTACACCTTC
NA	TRBV6-5	NA	TRBJ1-3	CASSYSRWSSGNTIYF	TGTGCCAGCAGTTACTCGAGATGGTCCTCTGGAAACACCATATATTTT
TRBD2	TRBV9	once	TRBJ2-1	CASSVASGGYNEQFF	TGTGCCAGCAGCGTAGCTAGCGGGGGGTACAATGAGCAGTTCTTC
NA	TRBV7-2	NA	TRBJ1-1	CASSSDRGGSYRRNTEAFF	TGTGCCAGCAGCTCGGACCGGGGAGGGTCTTATCGCCGGAACACTGAAGCTTTCTTT
NA	TRBV6-1	once	TRBJ1-2	CASSERQGSFGYGYTF	TGTGCCAGCAGTGAACGGCAGGGTTCATTCGGCTATGGCTACACCTTC
NA	TRBV3-1/TRBV3-2	NA	TRBJ1-3	CASSSGGTSGNTIYF	TGTGCCAGCAGCTCTGGCGGGACCTCAGGAAACACCATATATTTT